The present entry profiles one T cell receptor beta chain with its context. The data derive from a study of blood T cell repertoires in COVID-19. Across the whole study: From the United States, Italy and Spain came samples of acute and convalescent COVID-19. PBMCs, B-cell-depleted T cells, or T cells provided the cDNA or gDNA that made up the material.

The CDR3 spans 13 residues. The V end was cut by 4 bases, the J end by 7 bases, with 13 bases between. Germline loops: CDR1 LGHDT, CDR2 YNNKEL (reference sequence). Produced via immunoSEQ multiplex PCR; TCRdb's table is partial and in-frame only. The sample yields fewer than 350,000 clones, about 85% seen once. Recruitment covered about 25 US areas and drew participants whose ages spanned about 18 to 100 years. V and J are TRBV3-1 (or the pseudogene TRBV3-2) and TRBJ1-2; tentatively, D is TRBD1 (5 bases). The sequence derives from a woman between 50 and 59 years old who had recovered from COVID-19. Sequencing was done on a sample of PBMCs or T cells enriched from blood (not recorded which). The CDR3 nucleotides are TGTGCCAGCAGCCTGGAGTCGGGGGGTGGCTACACCTTC. Translating it yields CASSLESGGGYTF.